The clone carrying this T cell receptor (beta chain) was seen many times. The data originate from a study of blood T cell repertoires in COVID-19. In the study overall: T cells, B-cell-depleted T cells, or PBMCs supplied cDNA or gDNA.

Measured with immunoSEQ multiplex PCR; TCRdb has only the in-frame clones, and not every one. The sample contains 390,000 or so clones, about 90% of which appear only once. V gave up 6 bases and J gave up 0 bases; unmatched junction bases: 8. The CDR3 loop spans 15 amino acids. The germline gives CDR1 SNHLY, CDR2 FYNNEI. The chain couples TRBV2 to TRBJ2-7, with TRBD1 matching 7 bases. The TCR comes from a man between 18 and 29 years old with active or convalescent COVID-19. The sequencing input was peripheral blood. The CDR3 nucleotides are TGTGCCAGCAGACCGGGACAGTACCTCTCCTACGAGCAGTACTTC. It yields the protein CASRPGQYLSYEQYF.